The 20 T cell receptor beta chains below all came from one sample that was sequenced in a study of vaccination and CD4 T cells after COVID-19. With the Oncomine TCR Beta short-read assay, DNA from cultured CD4+ T cells was sequenced. Using its own MiXCR run on the PCR reads, TCRdb lists one record per CDR3 protein. Among 6,500 to 7,500 distinct CDR3 sequences listed, about two fifths were seen once. Their specific antigens are unknown. This sample's treatment: roughly 11-day PBMC culture with coronavirus spike peptide pools or control peptides (ViraFEST assay). Researchers collected the unexposed donor's CD4+ T cells before the COVID-19 pandemic (2011-2018). The sequenced material came from CD4+ T cells from blood, cultured in vitro. The receptor source for this set is a human donor in good health.

The chain combines TRBV18 with TRBJ1-2, with D possibly matching TRBD1 (5 bases). The CDR3 runs to 13 residues. Per the germline V gene, CDR1 is KGHSH and CDR2 is LQKENI. The germline V and J ends were trimmed by 2 bases and 4 bases, with 8 bases remaining between them. In DNA form, the CDR3 reads TGTGCCAGCTCACCAGGGGGGGTCTATGGCTACACCTTC. It translates to CASSPGGVYGYTF.

This chain links TRBV21-1 with TRBJ2-2; no check of the table's D call, TRBD2, against the DNA was made. TRBV21-1 is noted as a pseudogene. The CDR3 length is 15 residues. CDR3 in DNA: TGTGCCAGCGGAACCCCAGCGGGGTTGGCCGGGGAGCTGTTTTTT. Protein product: CASGTPAGLAGELFF.

J is TRBJ2-5 and V is TRBV5-4, with 9 positions matching TRBD2. The CDR3 runs 15 residues. With V trimmed by 1 base and J by 5 bases, 6 bases remained unmatched. Germline-derived CDR1 and CDR2 are SGHNT and YYREEE (reference sequence). The DNA of the CDR3 is TGTGCCAGCAGCTTGAAGCGGGGGGCGGGGGAGACCCAGTACTTC. Translated, it gives CASSLKRGAGETQYF. Variable domain in full (rest from reference TRBV5-4 and TRBJ2-5): ETGVTQSPTHLIKTRGQQVTLRCSSQSGHNTVSWYQQALGQGPQFIFQYYREEENGRGNFPPRFSGLQFPNYSSELNVNALELDDSALYLCASSLKRGAGETQYFGPGTRLLVL.

V usage is TRBV12-3 or TRBV12-4 and J usage is TRBJ1-2, with D perhaps matching TRBD1 (6 bases). Between the trimmed V and J ends, which lost 6 bases and 13 bases, there was a span of 18 bases. This CDR3 spans 12 amino acids. The CDR3 nucleotides read TGTGCCAGCAGCTCTTCGGGGGCTCGATCCACCTTC. It yields the protein CASSSSGARSTF.

The V gene is TRBV7-6, the J gene TRBJ2-5; perhaps TRBD2 as D (5 bases). The V end was cut by 3 bases, the J end by 5 bases, with 10 bases between. This CDR3 comprises 13 residues. The germline CDR1 and CDR2 sequences are SGHVS and FNYEAQ. CDR3 DNA: TGTGCCAGCAGCTTCTCCAGAGGGGAGACCCAGTACTTC. This gives the protein CASSFSRGETQYF. Complete variable domain (other parts from reference TRBV7-6 and TRBJ2-5): GAGVSQSPRYKVTKRGQDVALRCDPISGHVSLYWYRQALGQGPEFLTYFNYEAQQDKSGLPNDRFSAERPEGSISTLTIQRTEQRDSAMYRCASSFSRGETQYFGPGTRLLVL.

This rearrangement joins TRBV19 to TRBJ1-5; no firm D call. With 5 bases removed from V and 3 bases from J, the gap between germline ends came to 14 bases. Germline V gene sequence: CDR1 LNHDA, CDR2 SQIVND (reference sequence). This CDR3 is 15 amino acids long. DNA for the CDR3: TGTGCCAGTAGTCTTACCGCGGGGAACAATCAGCCCCAGCATTTT. This sequence encodes CASSLTAGNNQPQHF.

The genes are TRBV6-1 and TRBJ1-2; 8 bases align to TRBD1. V lost 2 bases to trimming and J lost 4 bases; unmatched junction nucleotides: 12. Germline V gene lookup returns CDR1 MNHNS and CDR2 SASEGT. CDR3 length: 17 residues. CDR3 coding DNA: TGTGCCAGCAGTGAATCGGACCCGGGACAGGTCCCCTATGGCTACACCTTC. It codes for CASSESDPGQVPYGYTF.

The chain links TRBV19 to TRBJ2-7; 9 nucleotides match TRBD1. CDR3 length: 14 residues. The germline V gene encodes CDR1 LNHDA and CDR2 SQIVND (reference sequence). V was clipped by 3 bases and J by 1 base; unmatched bases: 1. CDR3 sequence: CASSIGTGSYEQYF. CDR3 coding DNA: TGTGCCAGTAGTATCGGGACAGGGTCCTACGAGCAGTACTTC.

The CDR3 DNA sequence: TGTGCCAGCAGTTTATCGATCCCCATCTTAAACTATGGCTACACCTTC. This translates into CASSLSIPILNYGYTF. This sequence joins TRBV27 and TRBJ1-2; D not certain. The V gene lost 0 bases and the J gene lost 2 bases, with 13 bases spanning the gap. The length of the CDR3 is 16 residues. CDR1 and CDR2 from the germline V gene are MNHEY and SMNVEV (reference sequence).

This clonotype turned up a few times. The chain is built from TRBV7-2 and TRBJ1-1; TRBD1 aligns across 10 bases. With 5 bases clipped from V and 0 bases from J, the junction kept 9 bases outside the gene matches. Per germline, CDR1 SGHTA and CDR2 FQGNSA. This CDR3 comprises 17 residues. The CDR3 coding sequence is TGTGCCAGCAGCCGAGACAGGGGGCGATCCATGAACACTGAAGCTTTCTTT. This sequence encodes CASSRDRGRSMNTEAFF.

CDR3 residues: CASSEVSGDGYTF. CDR3 coding DNA: TGTGCCAGCAGTGAAGTATCAGGGGATGGCTACACCTTC. The J gene is TRBJ1-2, the V gene TRBV6-1; a possible D gene is TRBD1 (6 bases). From germline, CDR1 is MNHNS and CDR2 SASEGT. V dropped 1 base and J dropped 6 bases, with 9 bases sitting between them. This CDR3 region has 13 residues.

This clonotype turned up a few times. This chain links TRBV6-1 with TRBJ1-6; D is possibly TRBD1 (6 bases). V dropped 5 bases and J dropped 9 bases, with 14 bases sitting between them. There are 14 residues in the CDR3. Germline V lookup: CDR1 MNHNS, CDR2 SASEGT. CDR3: CASSPRTVSSPLHF. The CDR3 DNA sequence: TGTGCCAGCAGTCCCCGGACAGTATCTTCACCCCTCCACTTT.

This sequence joins TRBV19 and TRBJ1-2; 9 positions agree with TRBD1. V lost 3 bases and J lost 6; bases outside the gene matches: 2. CDR1 and CDR2 from the germline V gene are LNHDA and SQIVND (reference sequence). There are 13 residues in the CDR3. The CDR3 sequence: CASSMRDRDGYTF. CDR3 DNA: TGTGCCAGTAGTATGAGGGACAGGGATGGCTACACCTTC.

This chain links TRBV7-9 with TRBJ1-1, with D possibly TRBD1 on 6 matching bases. Germline lookup yields CDR1 SEHNR and CDR2 FQNEAQ (reference sequence). V lost 5 bases and J lost 3, with 22 bases in between. This CDR3 region has 17 residues. This CDR3 is CASSPSRGPARDTEAFF. CDR3 nucleotides: TGTGCCAGCAGCCCCTCCAGGGGCCCCGCCAGAGACACTGAAGCTTTCTTT.

This clonotype was seen a few times. V and J are TRBV6-7 and TRBJ2-5; 9 bases agree with TRBD1. TRBV6-7 is designated an ORF whose function remains uncertain. The CDR3 sequence is 17 residues long. V lost 7 bases, J lost 3 bases, and 15 bases stayed unmatched. CDR3 amino acids: CASTYSGGQGMEETQYF. Written as DNA, the CDR3 is TGTGCCAGCACCTACTCCGGGGGACAGGGTATGGAAGAGACCCAGTACTTC.

V usage is TRBV6-5 and J usage is TRBJ1-1; weak D call: TRBD1 (5 bases). V lost 2 bases and J lost 3, with 10 bases in between. CDR3 length equals 14 residues. Germline V gives CDR1 MNHEY, CDR2 SVGAGI. CDR3 DNA: TGTGCCAGCAGTTACAGGGGATGGGACACTGAAGCTTTCTTT. Protein: CASSYRGWDTEAFF.

The J gene is TRBJ1-5, the V gene TRBV5-6, with a weak D call TRBD1 (5 bases). The V gene's germline CDR1 is SGHDT and CDR2 YYEEEE. V dropped 1 base and J dropped 5 bases, with 10 bases sitting between them. The CDR3 extends over 14 amino acids. In nucleotides, the CDR3 is TGTGCCAGCAGCTTGCGGGGGACCTATCAGCCCCAGCATTTT. Protein sequence: CASSLRGTYQPQHF.

The rearrangement joins TRBV5-1 to TRBJ2-7; a weak D match, TRBD1 (6 bases). The CDR3 totals 11 residues. With 6 bases removed from V and 3 bases from J, the gap between germline ends came to 7 bases. Germline V gene lookup returns CDR1 SGHRS and CDR2 YFSETQ. In nucleotides, the CDR3 is TGCGCCAGCAAGGACAGCTACGAGCAGTACTTC. As protein: CASKDSYEQYF. Combining the CDR3 with reference TRBV5-1 and TRBJ2-7 gives the whole variable domain KAGVTQTPRYLIKTRGQQVTLSCSPISGHRSVSWYQQTPGQGLQFLFEYFSETQRNKGNFPGRFSGRQFSNSRSEMNVSTLELGDSALYLCASKDSYEQYFGPGTRLTVT.

The chain links TRBV11-1 to TRBJ1-1; D gene unclear. CDR1 is SGHAT and CDR2 is FQDESV in the germline V gene (reference sequence). The CDR3 covers 14 residues. With 0 bases removed from V and 0 bases from J, the gap between germline ends came to 5 bases. The CDR3: CASSLALMNTEAFF. The CDR3 bases are TGTGCCAGCAGCTTAGCTCTCATGAACACTGAAGCTTTCTTT.

V is TRBV19 and J is TRBJ1-1; D remains ambiguous. This CDR3 region has 13 residues. The germline V and J ends were trimmed by 4 bases and 11 bases, with 17 bases remaining between them. The germline CDR1 and CDR2 sequences are LNHDA and SQIVND (reference sequence). The CDR3 sequence is CASSREIGGRAFF. CDR3 sequence (DNA): TGTGCCAGTAGTAGAGAGATTGGAGGGAGGGCTTTCTTT.